The text below deals with one T cell receptor (beta chain). The record originates from a study of radiation and T cells in renal cell carcinoma. Profiled with immunoSEQ multiplex PCR; TCRdb holds only in-frame clones, not every one. Here the sample spans about 18,000 clones, about 54% being singletons. The treatment here: 15 Gy SBRT to primary tumor, nephrectomy 4 weeks later. Nephrectomy followed 15 Gy stereotactic body radiation by 4 weeks. The material was tumor tissue, obtained from a patient whose treatment included radiotherapy and nephrectomy. The TCR originated in a man between 45 and 60 years old with renal cell carcinoma.

CDR3 in DNA: TGTGCCAGCTCAACCAGGAAACAGAGCACAGATACGCAGTATTTT. It translates to CASSTRKQSTDTQYF. This chain connects TRBV18 to TRBJ2-3; D is unclear. Trimming removed 5 bases at V and 0 bases at J, with 12 bases between. The CDR3 totals 15 residues. Germline CDR1 is KGHSH and CDR2 is LQKENI.